What follows are 20 T cell receptor beta chains derived from one specimen sequenced in a study of monozygotic twins with inflammatory bowel disease. TCRdb re-called the 5' RACE reads; every CDR3 protein appears as one record, without DNA. Its table lists approximately 160,000 distinct CDR3 sequences. The sample consisted of blood. Receptors originate from a human donor with ulcerative colitis or Crohn's disease, or a healthy co-twin of an affected twin (not recorded which).

The V gene is TRBV28, the J gene TRBJ2-7. Germline values: CDR1 MDHEN, CDR2 SYDVKM. The CDR3 is 13 amino acids. The CDR3: CASSWMGRYEQYF.

The chain has TRBV20-1 and TRBJ2-1; TCRdb's assignment of TRBD2 cannot be checked, as there is no DNA. The CDR3 totals 14 residues. CDR1 is DFQATT and CDR2 is SNEGSKA in the germline V gene (reference sequence). The CDR3 region is CSASMREGVGEQFF.

The rearrangement links TRBV7-6 to TRBJ2-5; TCRdb's D call, TRBD2, is unchecked because there is no DNA. The CDR3 consists of 15 residues. Germline V CDR1 and CDR2: SGHVS, FNYEAQ. The CDR3 here is CASSLGGPVKETQYF.

The chain is built from TRBV3-1 and TRBJ2-4. CDR3 size: 18 residues. Germline values: CDR1 LGHDT, CDR2 YNNKEL (reference sequence). This CDR3 reads CASSQLMRNGEVKNIQYF.

CDR3 sequence: CASILGTGNNSPLHF. This chain links TRBV28 with TRBJ1-6; TCRdb's D gene call, TRBD1, goes unchecked for lack of DNA. In germline, CDR1 is MDHEN, CDR2 SYDVKM. This CDR3 is 15 amino acids long.

The rearrangement links TRBV7-2 to TRBJ1-2; TCRdb names TRBD1, which stays unverified in the absence of DNA. CDR3 length: 13 residues. CDR1 is SGHTA and CDR2 is FQGNSA in the germline V gene. The CDR3 loop is CASSPHGDYGYTF. The full variable domain, with the rest looked up from reference TRBV7-2 and TRBJ1-2, is GAGVSQSPSNKVTEKGKDVELRCDPISGHTALYWYRQSLGQGLEFLIYFQGNSAPDKSGLPSDRFSAERTGGSVSTLTIQRTQQEDSAVYLCASSPHGDYGYTFGSGTRLTVV.

The chain couples TRBV14 to TRBJ2-1. Germline CDR1 SGHDN, CDR2 FVKESK. The CDR3 has 14 residues. CDR3 in amino acids: CASSQGIRGDEQFF.

This chain joins TRBV20-1 and TRBJ2-1; no DNA is available, so the TRBD2 call from TCRdb remains unchecked. Germline V gives CDR1 DFQATT, CDR2 SNEGSKA (reference sequence). This CDR3 comprises 16 residues. The CDR3 protein is CSARSQTSASYNEQFF.

The chain uses TRBV20-1 and TRBJ1-2; the TCRdb call, TRBD1, lacks DNA for checking. CDR3 length: 12 residues. CDR1 is DFQATT and CDR2 is SNEGSKA in the germline V gene (reference sequence). CDR3 sequence: CSAGSLGVGYTF.

The rearrangement joins TRBV4-3 to TRBJ1-6; TCRdb's D gene call, TRBD1, goes unchecked for lack of DNA. In germline, CDR1 is LGHNA, CDR2 YSLEER. This CDR3 is 18 amino acids long. This CDR3 is CASSQEPPRDRGGTPLHF.

The chain is built from TRBV20-1 and TRBJ1-6; there is no DNA to check the TCRdb D call of TRBD1. Germline V gives CDR1 DFQATT, CDR2 SNEGSKA (reference sequence). The CDR3 totals 14 residues. The CDR3 loop is CSARDRGLNSPLHF.

This chain uses TRBV5-6 with TRBJ1-3. There are 18 residues in the CDR3. Germline V gives CDR1 SGHDT, CDR2 YYEEEE. Here the CDR3 reads CASSLGRRWRLPGNTIYF.

The V and J genes are TRBV5-6 and TRBJ1-4; TCRdb's D call of TRBD1 is untestable without DNA. The CDR3 totals 15 residues. Germline CDR1 is SGHDT and CDR2 is YYEEEE. The CDR3 reads CASSADSTIGEKLFF.

V gene TRBV12-3 or TRBV12-4 combines with J gene TRBJ2-1; without DNA, the TCRdb call of TRBD1 cannot be checked. This CDR3 comprises 14 residues. The CDR3 sequence: CASRSGTLYNEQFF.

The CDR3 sequence: CASSEGVEKAFF. The chain couples TRBV2 to TRBJ1-1. The CDR3 covers 12 residues. Germline-derived CDR1 and CDR2 are SNHLY and FYNNEI.

The chain links TRBV27 to TRBJ2-1; without DNA, the TCRdb call of TRBD1 cannot be checked. Germline V CDR1 and CDR2: MNHEY, SMNVEV (reference sequence). This CDR3 has 14 amino acids. The CDR3 reads CASSFYGQVNEQFF.

The V gene is TRBV6-2 or TRBV6-3, the J gene TRBJ1-1. The germline gives CDR1 MNHEY, CDR2 SVGEGT. This CDR3 region has 13 residues. CDR3 in amino acids: CASSYPTPPEAFF.

V gene TRBV5-5 combines with J gene TRBJ2-1; there is no DNA to check the TCRdb D call of TRBD2. CDR1 SGHKS and CDR2 YYEKEE come from the germline V gene (reference sequence). The CDR3 has 15 residues. The CDR3 spells CASSSRDYPNGEQFF.

This rearrangement joins TRBV2 to TRBJ2-3. Germline V gene data show CDR1 as SNHLY and CDR2 as FYNNEI. The CDR3 runs to 13 residues. The CDR3 region is CASPYGVTDTQYF.

The chain combines TRBV5-1 with TRBJ1-1; without DNA, the TCRdb call of TRBD1 cannot be checked. CDR3 length equals 14 residues. The germline gives CDR1 SGHRS, CDR2 YFSETQ. CDR3 sequence reads: CASSSGQGAGTAFF.